This is a list of T cell receptor beta chains from one sample in a study of cytomegalovirus exposure and HLA in healthy donors. Only in-frame clones appear in the TCRdb table, and some are missing; sequencing was by immunoSEQ multiplex PCR. This sample has tens of thousands of clones, with approximately 67% found just once. Sequencing used PBMCs. All receptors come from a man between 25 and 39 years old in good health and CMV-seronegative. Each CDR3 is given with its conserved first and last residue. Fields, in order: J gene, clone size, CDR3 length, V gene, D gene, CDR3 DNA, CDR3 protein. The D gene is left open where the match is weak. Where a row states a size, it is once, few, many or the class of an expanded clone; other rows omit it.

TRBJ2-1,NA,16,TRBV16,TRBD2,TGTGCCAGCAGCCAACAACTAGCGGGAATAGGGTATGAGCAGTTCTTC,CASSQQLAGIGYEQFF
TRBJ1-2,once,16,TRBV5-6,NA,TGTGCCAGCAGCCCAGCCCCAGGTTTTCGGAGGGGTGGCTACACCTTC,CASSPAPGFRRGGYTF
TRBJ1-5,few,15,TRBV27,NA,TGTGCCAGCAGCCCAGGATATTATAGCAATCAGCCCCAGCATTTT,CASSPGYYSNQPQHF
TRBJ1-2,NA,12,TRBV10-3,TRBD1,TGTGCCATCATGGAGGACAGGGATGGCTACACCTTC,CAIMEDRDGYTF
TRBJ2-7,NA,16,TRBV11-2,TRBD1,TGTGCCAGCAGCTCCCTCTTGGGGACAGGGTCCTACGAGCAGTACTTC,CASSSLLGTGSYEQYF
TRBJ2-5,few,11,TRBV20-1,NA,TGCAGTGCTAGACCTCTAGAGACCCAGTACTTC,CSARPLETQYF
TRBJ2-7,NA,15,TRBV5-1,TRBD2,TGCGCCAGCAGCGCGACTAGCGGGGGCTCCTACGAGCAGTACTTC,CASSATSGGSYEQYF
TRBJ2-1,few,15,TRBV7-6,NA,TGTGCCAGCAGCTTAGCGGGAGTGACCTACAATGAGCAGTTCTTC,CASSLAGVTYNEQFF
TRBJ2-7,NA,10,TRBV29-1,NA,TGCAGCGTCGGGACCTACGAGCAGTACTTC,CSVGTYEQYF
TRBJ2-1,NA,15,TRBV28,NA,TGTGCCAGCAGTGTACTAGGCAGTTCCTACAATGAGCAGTTCTTC,CASSVLGSSYNEQFF
TRBJ1-1,NA,13,TRBV30,NA,TGTGCCTGGAGGGTCAGGGGAAACACTGAAGCTTTCTTT,CAWRVRGNTEAFF
TRBJ2-7,once,15,TRBV14,NA,TGTGCCAGCAGCCAAGGGTGGACAGATACCTACGAGCAGTACTTC,CASSQGWTDTYEQYF
TRBJ1-2,NA,16,TRBV10-2,NA,TGCGCCAGCAGTGAGGAACTGCAAACCCGTCTACATGGCTACACCTTC,CASSEELQTRLHGYTF
TRBJ1-1,NA,15,TRBV6-4,NA,TGTGCCAGCTCACTAGCCGGGAAGGGGAACACTGAAGCTTTCTTT,CASSLAGKGNTEAFF
TRBJ2-7,NA,13,TRBV2,NA,TGTGCCACCATAAGGACATCCTCCTACGAGCAGTACTTC,CATIRTSSYEQYF
TRBJ1-1,NA,14,TRBV6-1,TRBD1,TGTGCCAGCAGTGGGACAGGCAACGGGGCTGAAGCTTTCTTT,CASSGTGNGAEAFF
TRBJ2-3,NA,18,TRBV6-1,TRBD1,TGTGCCAGCAGTGAATTTTTTGGGACAGGGGGTAGCACAGATACGCAGTATTTT,CASSEFFGTGGSTDTQYF
TRBJ2-1,NA,18,TRBV25-1,TRBD2,TGTGCCAGCAGTGAACCCGGACTAGCGGGAGGGCCATGGAATGAGCAGTTCTTC,CASSEPGLAGGPWNEQFF
TRBJ1-2,NA,14,TRBV6-5,NA,TGTGCCAGCAGTTACTCAGCAGGCCCCTATGGCTACACCTTC,CASSYSAGPYGYTF
TRBJ2-7,few,13,TRBV7-9,NA,TGTGCCAGCAGCTTAAGGGGTTCCTACGAGCAGTACTTC,CASSLRGSYEQYF
TRBJ2-1,once,14,TRBV13,NA,TGTGCCAGCAGCATCCCGCCCCTAAGCAACGAGCAGTTCTTC,CASSIPPLSNEQFF
TRBJ2-3,NA,11,TRBV5-1,NA,TGCGCCAGCAGGGAGGCAGATACGCAGTATTTT,CASREADTQYF
TRBJ2-7,NA,13,TRBV29-1,TRBD2,TGCAGCGTTGTCGTTCAGGGAGGGTTCGGGCAGTACTTC,CSVVVQGGFGQYF
TRBJ2-1,NA,16,TRBV5-1,TRBD2,TGCGCCAGCAGCTTGCCTAGCGGGAGTTCCTACAATGAGCAGTTCTTC,CASSLPSGSSYNEQFF
TRBJ2-2,NA,15,TRBV5-6,TRBD1,TGTGCCAGCAGCCGGACAGGTGACCCCGCCGGGGAGCTGTTTTTT,CASSRTGDPAGELFF
TRBJ1-1,NA,13,TRBV18,TRBD1,TGTGCCAGCTCCCGCGACAGGGACACTGAAGCTTTCTTT,CASSRDRDTEAFF